These 14 T cell receptor beta chains share one sample of origin, sequenced in a study of kidney transplant recipient with SARS-CoV-2 infection. MiXCR, applied by TCRdb to the reads, yields one record per CDR3 protein. The sample carries 200,000 to 300,000 distinct CDR3 sequences, around 28% recorded once. Here the sequenced sample was a blood sample, taken at baseline and on day 111 from a kidney transplant recipient. All receptors come from a male patient aged 25-45 years who had COVID-19 and was a kidney transplant recipient. Some T cells here may be from the graft donor.

On this clonotype: Since a much larger clone is just one base distant, this may be a read error. J is TRBJ2-5 and V is TRBV27, with 11 bases identical to TRBD2. V was pared by 4 bases and J by 11 bases, with 15 bases of the junction left unmatched. CDR1 is MNHEY, CDR2 SMNVEV, per germline (reference sequence). CDR3 length: 16 amino acids. CDR3 nucleotide sequence: TGTGCCAGCAGTTCGGCAATTAGCGGGAGGGCCTACAAGCAGTACTTC. Translation: CASSSAISGRAYKQYF.

This clonotype was detected a few times. The rearrangement joins TRBV5-4 to TRBJ2-1; 11 bases align to TRBD2. The CDR3 has 20 amino acids. CDR1 is SGHNT and CDR2 is YYREEE in the germline V gene (reference sequence). V trimming: 4 bases; J trimming: 7 bases; junction bases outside the gene matches: 22. CDR3 bases: TGTGCCAGCAGCCCTTCGGCATTAGCGGGAGGGCCAGGAGAGAGGAATGAGCAGTTCTTC. It yields the protein CASSPSALAGGPGERNEQFF.

This clonotype was seen repeatedly, ten times or more. V gene TRBV15 combines with J gene TRBJ1-1; a weak D match, TRBD1 (6 bases). V gave up 6 bases and J gave up 1 base, with 15 bases separating them. The germline CDR1 and CDR2 sequences are LNHNV and YYDKDF (reference sequence). This CDR3 comprises 15 residues. The CDR3 protein is CATRDAGEGNTEAFF. CDR3 DNA: TGTGCCACCAGGGACGCAGGGGAGGGGAACACTGAAGCTTTCTTT.

This clonotype was observed many times. The V gene is TRBV24-1, the J gene TRBJ1-2; D is possibly TRBD1 (6 bases). The CDR3 runs to 13 residues. V was cut by 4 bases and J by 8 bases, with 13 bases left in between. The V gene's germline CDR1 is KGHDR and CDR2 SFDVKD. Here the CDR3 DNA reads TGTGCCACCAGTGACTTAGGGGGGACAGGCTACACCTTC. Protein: CATSDLGGTGYTF.

Points on this clonotype: Given a much more abundant clone one base away, this may be a read error. The conserved closing phenylalanine or tryptophan is absent in this CDR3, likely reflecting a read error. The gene calls are TRBV27 and TRBJ2-3; 8 bases are shared with TRBD2. V lost 4 bases and J lost 3; bases outside the gene matches: 9. CDR3 length equals 16 residues. Germline lookup yields CDR1 MNHEY and CDR2 SMNVEV (reference sequence). Here the CDR3 DNA reads TGTGCCAGCAGTTGGGGGCGAGCGGGAGTAACAGATACGCAGTATCTT. It is translated as CASSWGRAGVTDTQYL.

This clonotype occurred many times. The chain links TRBV9 to TRBJ1-2; 7 nucleotides align to TRBD1. Trimming removed 4 bases from V and 5 bases from J; junction bases left unmatched: 11. Germline V lookup: CDR1 SGDLS, CDR2 YYNGEE. The CDR3 runs 15 residues. The CDR3 nucleotides are TGTGCCAGCAGCTCCCGACAGGGAGGGGAGTATGGCTACACCTTC. This gives the protein CASSSRQGGEYGYTF.

About this clonotype itself: A read error is possible here, since a much larger clone lies one base away. The rearrangement uses TRBV6-2 or TRBV6-3 and TRBJ2-5; TRBD2 agrees at 10 bases. TRBJ2-7 explains the end of the DNA better; the J call may be wrong. The CDR3 has 14 amino acids. The germline V gene has CDR1 MNHEY and CDR2 SVGEGT. The CDR3, as DNA: TGTGCCAGCAGGAGCGGGAGGGCCTCCTGCGAGCAGTACTTC. It encodes CASRSGRASCEQYF.

A remark on this clonotype: A much larger clone differs by one base, so this may be a read error. V and J are TRBV7-9 and TRBJ2-4; no clear D. The CDR3 extends over 19 amino acids. Trimming removed 2 bases from V and 0 bases from J, with 20 bases in between. Germline values: CDR1 SEHNR, CDR2 FQNEAQ (reference sequence). The CDR3 DNA reads as TGTGCCAGCAGCTTAACGTATCTTTATGGGAATTTAGCCAAAAACATTCAGTACTTC. This gives the protein CASSLTYLYGNLAKNIQYF.

With regard to this clonotype: Its ends do not fully match the called genes, so a read error is possible. In DNA, the CDR3 is TGTGCCAACAGCTTAAGAACGAACACTGAAGCTTTCTTT. Translated: CANSLRTNTEAFF. V is TRBV11-3 and J is TRBJ1-1; no definite D call. The CDR3 contains 13 residues. The germline V gene has CDR1 SGHNT and CDR2 YENEEA.

This clonotype was recorded at least ten times. V is TRBV19 and J is TRBJ1-4; 8 nucleotides match TRBD1. In germline, CDR1 is LNHDA, CDR2 SQIVND (reference sequence). V shed 8 bases and J 0 bases; nucleotides not matched to a gene: 8. The CDR3 has 16 amino acids. CDR3 nucleotides: TGTGCCAGTTGTGACAGGGGCGCCGCAACTAATGAAAAACTGTTTTTT. Encoded protein: CASCDRGAATNEKLFF.

This clonotype was seen many times. The V call is TRBV30, the J call TRBJ1-2; no clear D. The CDR3 is made up of 16 amino acids. Germline values: CDR1 GTSNPN, CDR2 SVGIG (reference sequence). V lost 5 bases and J 4 bases, leaving 23 bases between the germline ends. This CDR3 is CAWRFMRYRKTYGYTF. The CDR3 DNA is TGTGCCTGGCGCTTTATGCGTTATAGAAAGACCTATGGCTACACCTTC.

A note on this clonotype: This clone may be a read error of a much larger clone one base away. The genes are TRBV11-2 and TRBJ1-4; D not resolved. CDR1 and CDR2 from the germline V gene are SGHAT and FQNNGV. V lost 0 bases, J lost 7 bases, and 15 bases lay in between. CDR3 length: 16 amino acids. The CDR3 bases are TGTGCCAGCAGCTTAGAGAGAGTGCCGGAGGGTGAAAAACTGTTTTTT. Translating it yields CASSLERVPEGEKLFF.

This clonotype was seen more than once but under ten times. The chain joins TRBV6-5 to TRBJ2-7, with 8 bases fitting TRBD1. Looked up from germline, CDR1 is MNHEY and CDR2 is SVGAGI. V was clipped by 8 bases and J by 7 bases; unmatched bases: 10. This CDR3 comprises 13 residues. The CDR3 DNA sequence: TGTGCCAGCTCCGGACAGGGACAAGGTGAGCAGTACTTC. Its protein product is CASSGQGQGEQYF.

This clonotype has more than one count but fewer than ten. This chain uses TRBV6-2 or TRBV6-3 with TRBJ2-3, with D perhaps TRBD2 (5 bases). The CDR3 spans 12 residues. From germline, CDR1 is MNHEY and CDR2 SVGEGT. The V gene lost 6 bases and the J gene lost 8 bases, with 12 bases spanning the gap. This CDR3 is CASRYDRGTQYF. The CDR3 DNA follows: TGTGCCAGCAGATACGATCGGGGTACGCAGTATTTT.